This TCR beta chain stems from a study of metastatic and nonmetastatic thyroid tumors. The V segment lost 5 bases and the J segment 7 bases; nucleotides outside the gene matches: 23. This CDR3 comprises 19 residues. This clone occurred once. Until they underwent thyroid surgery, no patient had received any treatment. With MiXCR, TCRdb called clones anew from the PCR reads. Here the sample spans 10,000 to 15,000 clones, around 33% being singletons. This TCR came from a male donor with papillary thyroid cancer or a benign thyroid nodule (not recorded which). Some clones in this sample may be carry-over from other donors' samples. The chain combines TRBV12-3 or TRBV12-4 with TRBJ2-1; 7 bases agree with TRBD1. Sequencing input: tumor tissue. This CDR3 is CASSLNFQGVVAWGNEQFF. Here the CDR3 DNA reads TGTGCCAGCAGTCTTAACTTCCAGGGGGTGGTAGCGTGGGGTAATGAGCAGTTCTTC.